Below, 10 T cell receptor beta chains from the same sample are listed, as sequenced in a study of blood T cell repertoires in COVID-19 (dated by TCRdb to the early 2020s). Library method: the immunoSEQ multiplex PCR assay. This is the immuneACCESS table as TCRdb keeps it, with only in-frame sequences that have V and J called. A part of the clones is gone; compared with another copy, unresolved V genes explain less than half, and the rest is unexplained. The sample data list roughly 46,000 clones, and around 86% of these were observed just once. The ten largest clones add up to roughly 15% of the sample. Sequencing input: peripheral blood. The source of these receptors is a human donor in a cohort sampled during active COVID-19.

The chain combines TRBV18 with TRBJ2-7; D unclear. CDR1 is KGHSH and CDR2 is LQKENI in the germline V gene. The CDR3 is 11 residues long. V was trimmed by 3 bases and J by 3 bases, leaving 3 bases between them. The CDR3 sequence is CASSPNYEQYF. In DNA, the CDR3 is TGTGCCAGCTCACCCAACTACGAGCAGTACTTC. Full variable domain (remainder filled in from reference TRBV18 and TRBJ2-7): NAGVMQNPRHLVRRRGQEARLRCSPMKGHSHVYWYRQLPEEGLKFMVYLQKENIIDESGMPKERFSAEFPKEGPSILRIQQVVRGDSAAYFCASSPNYEQYFGPGTRLTVT.

J is TRBJ2-3 and V is TRBV9, with 7 bases identical to TRBD1. The CDR3 runs 16 residues. Per the germline V gene, CDR1 is SGDLS and CDR2 is YYNGEE. The V segment lost 2 bases and the J segment 2 bases; nucleotides outside the gene matches: 8. In DNA form, the CDR3 reads TGTGCCAGCAGCGTTCGGGGACAGACCATCACAGATACGCAGTATTTT. Its translation is CASSVRGQTITDTQYF.

The V call is TRBV4-1, the J call TRBJ1-1; D is unclear. The CDR3 covers 14 residues. Trimming shortened V by 0 bases and J by 9 bases, and 14 bases separated the two germline ends. Germline values: CDR1 MGHRA, CDR2 YSYEKL. Here the CDR3 DNA reads TGCGCCAGCAGCCAAGAGTCGGCGGAGAAGAAAGCTTTCTTT. Translating gives CASSQESAEKKAFF.

This chain uses TRBV30 with TRBJ1-1; D is possibly TRBD1 (6 bases). V was cut by 5 bases and J by 1 base, with 8 bases left in between. The germline V gene encodes CDR1 GTSNPN and CDR2 SVGIG (reference sequence). The CDR3 covers 12 residues. CDR3 sequence: CAWGGQNTEAFF. The CDR3 DNA is TGTGCCTGGGGGGGACAGAACACTGAAGCTTTCTTT.

This sequence joins TRBV11-2 and TRBJ2-3; 7 bases agree with TRBD1. Germline CDR1 reads SGHAT; CDR2 reads FQNNGV. The ends lost 4 bases at V and 3 bases at J; junction bases unmatched: 7. The CDR3 is 15 residues long. CDR3 region: CASSSGQRPTDTQYF. Written as DNA, the CDR3 is TGTGCCAGCAGCTCGGGACAGCGACCTACAGATACGCAGTATTTT.

The chain has TRBV9 and TRBJ1-1; a possible D gene is TRBD1 (5 bases). The CDR3 totals 14 residues. With 2 bases removed from V and 2 bases from J, the gap between germline ends came to 10 bases. Germline assignment: CDR1 SGDLS and CDR2 YYNGEE. The CDR3 reads CASSVGHKNTEAFF. The CDR3 DNA reads as TGTGCCAGCAGCGTCGGACACAAAAACACTGAAGCTTTCTTT.

V and J are TRBV11-2 and TRBJ2-7, with TRBD1 matching 11 bases. V lost 3 bases to trimming and J lost 6 bases; unmatched junction nucleotides: 13. The CDR3 runs to 17 residues. Germline V lookup: CDR1 SGHAT, CDR2 FQNNGV. The CDR3 here is CASSFDPPDRGLREQYF. The CDR3 nucleotides are TGTGCCAGCAGCTTCGACCCGCCGGACAGGGGGCTTCGCGAGCAGTACTTC.

J is TRBJ2-5 and V is TRBV5-1, with D possibly being TRBD2 (7 bases). The germline CDR1 and CDR2 sequences are SGHRS and YFSETQ. The germline V and J ends were trimmed by 4 bases and 5 bases, with 12 bases remaining between them. CDR3 length equals 13 residues. The CDR3 bases are TGCGCCAGCAGCCAACAGGGAGGGGAGACCCAGTACTTC. Amino acid sequence: CASSQQGGETQYF.

The DNA of the CDR3 is TGTGCCAGCAGCTTACCGGGACAGGGGGCAGATACGCAGTATTTT. Its translation is CASSLPGQGADTQYF. The chain couples TRBV5-4 to TRBJ2-3; 11 nucleotides line up with TRBD1. The CDR3 is 15 amino acids. Per the germline V gene, CDR1 is SGHNT and CDR2 is YYREEE (reference sequence). Germline trimming cut 2 bases from V and 4 bases from J; bases unmatched to any gene: 3.

The chain employs TRBV27 and TRBJ2-1, with D maybe TRBD2 (6 bases). The CDR3 length is 13 residues. From germline, CDR1 is MNHEY and CDR2 SMNVEV (reference sequence). Trimming took off 7 bases at V and 3 bases at J, with 10 bases between the two ends. CDR3 sequence reads: CASTGLSYNEQFF. CDR3 bases: TGTGCCAGCACGGGACTGAGCTACAATGAGCAGTTCTTC.